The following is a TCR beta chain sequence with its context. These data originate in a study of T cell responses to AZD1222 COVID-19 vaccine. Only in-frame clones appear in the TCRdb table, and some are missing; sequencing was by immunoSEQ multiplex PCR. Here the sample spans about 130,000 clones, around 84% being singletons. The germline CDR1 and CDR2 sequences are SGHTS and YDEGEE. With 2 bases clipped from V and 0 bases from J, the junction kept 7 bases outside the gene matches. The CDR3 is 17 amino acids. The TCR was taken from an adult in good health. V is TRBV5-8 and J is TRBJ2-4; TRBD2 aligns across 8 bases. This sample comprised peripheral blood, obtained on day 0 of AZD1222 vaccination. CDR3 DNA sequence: TGTGCCAGCAGCTTAAATTTCGGGGGGGGAGCCAAAAACATTCAGTACTTC. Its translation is CASSLNFGGGAKNIQYF.